What follows is one TCR beta chain and its context. The antigen is not known. The final CDR3 position lacks the conserved phenylalanine or tryptophan, pointing to a likely read error. No DNA is shown, since the ends of the CDR3 on it are uncertain; the CDR3 is the one TCRdb lists. The sample belongs to a study of cytomegalovirus exposure and HLA in healthy donors. General study findings and limits: In a later analysis, the majority of CMV-associated beta chains seemingly showed HLA restriction. Fewer N-insertions (relative to the roughly 610-donor mean) were reportedly seen in an Asian-associated ancestry cluster in a later analysis.

These donors counted as nominally healthy when sampled, but unrecorded immune exposures were likely. It was with 60 Vbeta and 13 Jbeta primers that the PCR ran. Libraries were prepared by immunoSEQ multiplex PCR; TCRdb keeps only in-frame clonotypes and omits some of them. The sample has tens of thousands of clones, 7.6% seen once; the top ten hold 2.3%. The germline CDR1 and CDR2 sequences are SGHRS and YFSETQ. The CDR3 length equals 14 residues, ends included. The genes are TRBV5-1 and TRBJ1-5; the table gives TRBD1 as D, unverified against the DNA. The TCR originated in a man aged 50-60 years in good health and CMV-seronegative. What was sequenced was PBMCs. The chain's CDR3 is CASSPGQGNQPKHL.